Sequencing of this TCR beta chain was carried out in a study of radiation and T cells in renal cell carcinoma. The CDR3 has 13 amino acids. V was shortened by 0 bases and J by 0 bases, with 1 base between the two germline ends. The germline V gene encodes CDR1 SGHRS and CDR2 YFSETQ. Using immunoSEQ multiplex PCR, the repertoire was profiled, and TCRdb retains in-frame clones only, with some absent. The repertoire holds around 22,000 clones, with roughly 64% as singletons. Study results and limitations: Irradiated tumors held more dominant CDR3 motifs than control tumors.

As concerns this clone: Its specificity is unknown.

Stated treatment: treatment-naive control, cytoreductive nephrectomy. The receptor comes from a man aged 35 to 55 with renal cell carcinoma. The material was tumor tissue, obtained from a patient whose treatment was nephrectomy without radiotherapy. The V call is TRBV5-1, the J call TRBJ1-5, with D uncertain. The CDR3 sequence: CASSLGSNQPQHF. In DNA form, the CDR3 reads TGCGCCAGCAGCTTGGGTAGCAATCAGCCCCAGCATTTT.